This TCR beta chain was sequenced for a study of human versus mouse CDR3 diversity and MHC coevolution. Broader study findings: iCHAO1 estimated the human TCR beta repertoire at 1.5 million to 2 million clonotypes. Compared with mice, human CDR3s carried more deletions and insertions on average. Clonal inequality was lowest in two of the three human donors.

Sorting isolated naive CD4 T cells lacking CD45RO and expressing CD62L. The method was immunoSEQ multiplex PCR; TCRdb's version includes in-frame clones alone and lacks a portion of them. The data contain tens of thousands of clones, about 94% of them singletons. This CDR3 spans 15 amino acids. V was trimmed by 2 bases and J by 6 bases, leaving 14 bases between them. CDR1 MDHEN and CDR2 SYDVKM come from the germline V gene. As regards this clone: No antigen is known for it.

The receptor's source is a person between 25 and 75 years old in good health. Specimen: naive CD4+ T cells from blood. The sample's subset: CD45RO-negative CD62L-positive naive CD4 T cells. The chain carries TRBV28 and TRBJ1-5, with TRBD1 as a possible D gene (5 bases). The CDR3 DNA follows: TGTGCCAGCAGTTTAATAGGACAAAGGGGTCAGCCCCAGCATTTT. It encodes CASSLIGQRGQPQHF.